Below are 2 T cell receptor beta chains sequenced from a single sample in a study of read filtering for tumor transcriptome and immune sequencing. This library used approximately 390 ng RNA and molecular barcoded adaptors spanning alpha/delta and beta/gamma chains. MiXCR, applied by TCRdb to the reads, yields one record per CDR3 protein. The repertoire holds 94,000 or so distinct CDR3 sequences, with about 12% as singletons. The specimen sequenced was a population of CD138-negative cells sorted from bone marrow. The receptors here all came from a donor aged 40 or over with multiple myeloma.

In this sample, this clonotype turned up many times. V and J are TRBV7-2 and TRBJ2-5; D remains unclear. Germline V gives CDR1 SGHTA, CDR2 FQGNSA. The CDR3 covers 14 residues. V was cut by 5 bases and J by 1 base, with 11 bases left in between. The CDR3 sequence is CASSLNTAQETQYF. CDR3 coding DNA: TGTGCCAGCAGCCTCAACACCGCCCAAGAGACCCAGTACTTC.

This clonotype was observed at least ten times. The V and J genes are TRBV10-1 and TRBJ2-1; TRBD1 aligns across 10 bases. The J segment lost 7 bases and the V segment lost 6 bases, leaving 6 bases of the junction unmatched. The germline V gene encodes CDR1 WNHNN and CDR2 SYGVQD (reference sequence). The CDR3 length is 14 residues. The CDR3 nucleotides read TGCGCCAGCAGCACGGGACAGGGGACGAATGAGCAGTTCTTC. Amino acids: CASSTGQGTNEQFF.